These 10 T cell receptor beta chains were sequenced from one sample in a study of T-cell memory formation after mild COVID-19. TCRdb re-called the 5' RACE reads with MiXCR, one entry per CDR3 protein. The sample holds 210,000 or so distinct CDR3 sequences, about a sixth seen once. Sequencing was done on a sample of PBMCs or a T cell subset sorted from them (not recorded which). The source is an adult woman who had mild COVID-19 (a few samples of this study predate the infection). Cell type and time point are not known.

The CDR3 sequence is CASSFEVNQPQHF. In DNA form, the CDR3 reads TGTGCCAGCAGTTTCGAGGTTAATCAGCCCCAGCATTTT. The chain couples TRBV12-3 or TRBV12-4 to TRBJ1-5; no clear D. There are 13 residues in the CDR3. V dropped 3 bases and J dropped 4 bases, with 7 bases sitting between them.

The chain joins TRBV4-3 to TRBJ2-3, with 8 bases aligning to TRBD2. The CDR3 totals 17 residues. Germline CDR1 reads LGHNA; CDR2 reads YSLEER. With V trimmed by 0 bases and J by 2 bases, 7 bases remained unmatched. CDR3 amino acids: CASSQEVTGGYTDTQYF. The CDR3 DNA reads as TGCGCCAGCAGCCAAGAGGTGACGGGAGGGTACACAGATACGCAGTATTTT.

The chain is built from TRBV29-1 and TRBJ1-1, with D perhaps matching TRBD1 (5 bases). V gave up 5 bases and J gave up 4 bases, with 14 bases separating them. CDR1 is SQVTM and CDR2 is ANQGSEA in the germline V gene. This CDR3 has 13 residues. The CDR3 DNA follows: TGCAGCGTTCAGCAGGGATCGGGCACTGAAGCTTTCTTT. This sequence encodes CSVQQGSGTEAFF. Variable domain in full (rest from reference TRBV29-1 and TRBJ1-1): SAVISQKPSRDICQRGTSLTIQCQVDSQVTMMFWYRQQPGQSLTLIATANQGSEATYESGFVIDKFPISRPNLTFSTLTVSNMSPEDSSIYLCSVQQGSGTEAFFGQGTRLTVV.

The CDR3 reads CASSQPGQVFNEQFF. As DNA, the CDR3 is TGTGCCAGCAGCCAGCCGGGACAGGTATTTAATGAGCAGTTCTTC. V usage is TRBV4-2 and J usage is TRBJ2-1; 8 nucleotides match TRBD1. The V and J ends lost 3 bases and 7 bases, in that order; junction bases with no gene match: 8. The CDR3 runs to 15 residues. From germline, CDR1 is LGHNA and CDR2 YNFKEQ.

V is TRBV9 and J is TRBJ2-7, with D maybe TRBD1 (6 bases). The germline V gene encodes CDR1 SGDLS and CDR2 YYNGEE. V lost 0 bases and J lost 2, with 9 bases in between. This CDR3 comprises 14 residues. Here the CDR3 DNA reads TGTGCCAGCAGCGTAGGCAGGGGAGCCTACGAGCAGTACTTC. Translated, it gives CASSVGRGAYEQYF.

The genes are TRBV7-9 and TRBJ1-1, with TRBD1 identical over 9 bases. Trimming removed 2 bases from V and 0 bases from J; junction bases left unmatched: 7. This CDR3 is 17 amino acids long. The V gene's germline CDR1 is SEHNR and CDR2 FQNEAQ (reference sequence). DNA for the CDR3: TGTGCCAGCAGCTTATTGGGACAGGGTGGCATGAACACTGAAGCTTTCTTT. Translating it yields CASSLLGQGGMNTEAFF.

This clonotype came up a few times. This chain uses TRBV6-2 or TRBV6-3 with TRBJ1-5; 9 bases are a match to TRBD1. CDR1 and CDR2 (germline): MNHEY, SVGEGT. V was pared by 6 bases and J by 3 bases, with 9 bases of the junction left unmatched. This CDR3 has 16 residues. The CDR3 spells CASRSGTGSSNQPQHF. CDR3 nucleotides: TGTGCCAGCAGATCCGGGACAGGGAGTTCCAATCAGCCCCAGCATTTT.

This clonotype was detected a few times. The V call is TRBV4-3, the J call TRBJ2-7, with D unclear. This CDR3 is 13 amino acids long. The V and J ends lost 1 base and 5 bases respectively, with 9 bases between them. The germline V gene encodes CDR1 LGHNA and CDR2 YSLEER. The CDR3, as DNA: TGCGCCAGCAGCCAAGTCGGACGACACGAGCAGTACTTC. Residues: CASSQVGRHEQYF.

This clonotype appeared a few times. This sequence joins TRBV12-3 or TRBV12-4 and TRBJ1-1, with TRBD1 matching over 7 bases. V dropped 7 bases and J dropped 10; count of bases not matched to a gene: 15. This CDR3 is 14 amino acids long. Here the CDR3 reads CASTPRGVKDAAFF. The CDR3 nucleotides are TGTGCCAGCACCCCCAGGGGGGTGAAGGATGCAGCTTTCTTT.

This chain uses TRBV5-6 with TRBJ2-7, with D possibly matching TRBD2 (5 bases). Trimming removed 6 bases at V and 0 bases at J, with 16 bases between. The CDR3 length is 15 residues. Per germline, CDR1 SGHDT and CDR2 YYEEEE. CDR3 sequence (DNA): TGTGCCAGCATCCCACGGCAGCGGAGCTCCTACGAGCAGTACTTC. This sequence encodes CASIPRQRSSYEQYF.